A selection of T cell receptor beta chains follows, all from one sample in a study of metastatic and nonmetastatic thyroid tumors. TCRdb used MiXCR to call clones anew from the PCR reads. The sample records roughly 12,000 clones, around a quarter being singletons. Sequenced material: tumor tissue. These receptors were taken from a female donor with papillary thyroid cancer or a benign thyroid nodule (not recorded which). Some clones in this sample may be carry-over from other donors' samples. The CDR3 runs from the conserved cysteine through the conserved F or W. The D gene is left open where the match is weak. Clone size is shown for a subset of rows, as once, few, many or a class of expanded clone.

V	J	size	D	DNA	CDR3
TRBV2	TRBJ1-6	few	.	TGTGCCACGCTTCCCACGGGGGGGCCTAATTCACCCCTCCACTTT	CATLPTGGPNSPLHF
TRBV10-3	TRBJ2-7	medium-sized	.	TGTGCCATCAGTGAGTCGAGGGGCAGGGTGTCCTACGAGCAGTACTTC	CAISESRGRVSYEQYF
TRBV5-6	TRBJ1-4	many	.	TGTGCCAGCCACCGGGGCTCGGGGGAAAAACTGTTTTTT	CASHRGSGEKLFF
TRBV11-3	TRBJ1-3	.	.	TGTGCCAGCAGCGTAGGCCTACAGACCTCTGGAAACACCATATATTTT	CASSVGLQTSGNTIYF
TRBV19	TRBJ2-7	few	TRBD2	TGTGCCAGTAGCAGCATAGCGGGAGTCTCCTACGAGCAGTACTTC	CASSSIAGVSYEQYF
TRBV12-5	TRBJ1-2	few	TRBD1	TGTGCTAGTGGTTTGATTCCGGGACAGATCTATGGCTACACCTTC	CASGLIPGQIYGYTF
TRBV7-6	TRBJ1-2	medium-sized	.	TGTGCCAGCAGCTTAGATACAGGGATTTTCAACTATGGCTACACCTTC	CASSLDTGIFNYGYTF
TRBV20-1	TRBJ2-1	.	TRBD2	TGCAGTGTTAAGCCAGGGACTAGCGGGAGGAGTGAGCAGTTCTTC	CSVKPGTSGRSEQFF
TRBV4-3	TRBJ2-1	.	.	TGCGCCAGCAGACGCGCTTTAGACAATGAGCAGTTCTTC	CASRRALDNEQFF
TRBV20-1	TRBJ2-1	medium-sized	TRBD2	TGCAGTGCTAGCGGGGGACTAGACGGCACCGTATTTTACAATGAGCAGTTCTTC	CSASGGLDGTVFYNEQFF
TRBV4-2	TRBJ2-1	.	TRBD2	TGTGCCAGCATCCCGTATTACACTAGCGGGAGGAGACGAAACAATGAGCAGTTCTTC	CASIPYYTSGRRRNNEQFF
TRBV30	TRBJ1-4	medium-sized	TRBD1	TGTGCCTGGAAGCAGGGGGTCTCTGAAAAACTGTTTTTT	CAWKQGVSEKLFF
TRBV11-3	TRBJ2-2	few	TRBD2	TGTGCCAGCAGCCCGGGGGGGGTTGACACCGGGGAGCTGTTTTTT	CASSPGGVDTGELFF
TRBV6-2/TRBV6-3	TRBJ2-3	many	TRBD2	TGTGCCAGCAGTTACCAGCCTCGAGGCCTAGCGGGAGGGACGGCCACAGATACGCAGTATTTT	CASSYQPRGLAGGTATDTQYF
TRBV7-2	TRBJ1-1	.	TRBD1	TGTGCCAGCAGCTTACGGTTCAGGGGGGGGACTGAAGCTTTCTTT	CASSLRFRGGTEAFF
TRBV14	TRBJ1-3	.	TRBD1	TGTGCCAGCAGCCACAGGGGGAGCTCTGGAAACACCATATATTTT	CASSHRGSSGNTIYF
TRBV15	TRBJ2-7	few	.	TGTGCCACCAGCAGAGATCGACAGGTATCCTACGAGCAGTACTTC	CATSRDRQVSYEQYF
TRBV20-1	TRBJ2-4	medium-sized	.	TGCAGTGCTAGAGATCCCGGGAGTGGAAACATTCAGTACTTC	CSARDPGSGNIQYF
TRBV4-2	TRBJ1-3	many	.	TGTGCCAGTTACCCAGGAGGAGGGGGTCATTCTGGAAACACCATATATTTT	CASYPGGGGHSGNTIYF
TRBV6-9	TRBJ2-7	.	.	TGTGCCAGCAGTTATTATGCAGGGGGGTCCTACGAGCAGTACTTC	CASSYYAGGSYEQYF
TRBV20-1	TRBJ2-7	.	.	TGCAGTGTTCCCACTGGGTGGCGGGCGTCCTACGAGCAGTACTTC	CSVPTGWRASYEQYF
TRBV28	TRBJ2-1	many	TRBD2	TGTGCCAGCAGTTTTAGTCCGGGAGGGCCTAATGAGCAGTTCTTC	CASSFSPGGPNEQFF
TRBV6-1	TRBJ2-1	few	.	TGTGCCAGCAGAGGGCGCCCGAGCTCCTACAATGAGCAGTTCTTC	CASRGRPSSYNEQFF
TRBV6-2/TRBV6-3	TRBJ2-1	few	.	TGTGCCAGCAGTTATGGGGCCACCGAGCAGTTCTTC	CASSYGATEQFF
TRBV19	TRBJ2-4	many	TRBD2	TGTGCCAGTAGTTCCCTAACGGGAGGTAGAAACATTCAGTACTTC	CASSSLTGGRNIQYF
TRBV6-2/TRBV6-3	TRBJ1-2	.	TRBD1	TGTGCCAGCAGGCGGGGACAGGGGGAACTCTATGGCTACACCTTC	CASRRGQGELYGYTF
TRBV20-1	TRBJ2-1	.	.	TGCAGTGCTAGGGAGGAATATAGGTCCTACAATGAGCAGTTCTTC	CSAREEYRSYNEQFF
TRBV5-1	TRBJ2-1	medium-sized	TRBD1	TGCGCCAGCAGCTCAGGACAGGGGGCCATGAATGAGCAGTTCTTC	CASSSGQGAMNEQFF
TRBV11-2	TRBJ2-7	.	.	TGTGCCAGCAGCTTAGAGGGCGAGCAGTACTTC	CASSLEGEQYF
TRBV10-1	TRBJ2-5	.	TRBD2	TGCGCCAGCAGCGAGAGCGGGAGTGAGACCCAGTACTTC	CASSESGSETQYF
TRBV3-1	TRBJ1-3	many	.	TGTGCCAGCAGCCAAGAGGGCGGGACAATCTCTGGAAACACCATATATTTT	CASSQEGGTISGNTIYF
TRBV7-9	TRBJ2-1	.	TRBD1	TGTGCCTCTACGACAGGGGGTTATGAGCAGTTCTTC	CASTTGGYEQFF
TRBV9	TRBJ2-3	many	.	TGTGCCAGCAGCCCCGCGCCCCCCCCAGATACGCAGTATTTT	CASSPAPPPDTQYF
TRBV30	TRBJ1-2	.	TRBD1	TGTGCCTGGAGACCCAGGGGGGACTATGGCTACACCTTC	CAWRPRGDYGYTF
TRBV18	TRBJ1-5	.	TRBD1	TGTGCCAGCTCACCGACAGGGGACGATCAGCCCCAGCATTTT	CASSPTGDDQPQHF
TRBV20-1	TRBJ1-2	.	.	TGCAGTGCTAGTAACCCGGCGGACTATGGCTACACCTTC	CSASNPADYGYTF
TRBV20-1	TRBJ1-2	once	.	TGCAGTGCTAGAGACAGCTATGGCTACACCTTC	CSARDSYGYTF
TRBV28	TRBJ2-7	.	.	TGTGCCAGCCGATTCGATGGCTACGAGCAGTACTTC	CASRFDGYEQYF
TRBV28	TRBJ2-7	few	.	TGTGCCAGCAGTTTTCGGGGCTCCTACGAGCAGTACTTC	CASSFRGSYEQYF
TRBV11-2	TRBJ2-2	medium-sized	.	TGTGCCAGCAGCTCACAGGGCCCCACCGGGGAGCTGTTTTTT	CASSSQGPTGELFF
TRBV7-8	TRBJ1-4	few	.	TGTGCCAGCAGCTTCTCTGGGACCGAGTGGGGGGGATCGAATGAAAAACTGTTTTTT	CASSFSGTEWGGSNEKLFF
TRBV5-1	TRBJ2-1	many	TRBD2	TGCGCCAGCAGCATGACTAGCCGCAGCTCCTACAATGAGCAGTTCTTC	CASSMTSRSSYNEQFF
TRBV28	TRBJ2-7	few	TRBD1	TGTGCCAGCTGGGGGACAGGGGAGGGAGTGCAGTACTTC	CASWGTGEGVQYF
TRBV3-1	TRBJ1-6	many	.	TGTGCCAGCAGCCAGGGACATAGCTCCTATAATTCACCCCTCCACTTT	CASSQGHSSYNSPLHF
TRBV19	TRBJ1-5	.	TRBD1	TGTGCCAGCTCCACAGGGGCCGCTTATAGCAATCAGCCCCAGCATTTT	CASSTGAAYSNQPQHF
TRBV30	TRBJ1-1	many	.	TGTGCCCGAGAAGTTAACACTGAAGCTTTCTTT	CAREVNTEAFF
TRBV19	TRBJ2-1	many	.	TGTGCCAGTAGTAAAGACCGATGGGTCACCTACAATGAGCAGTTCTTC	CASSKDRWVTYNEQFF
TRBV5-1	TRBJ2-7	.	TRBD2	TGCGCCAGCAGCTCGGGACTAGCGGGAGAAATGGCCGAGCAGTACTTC	CASSSGLAGEMAEQYF